This T cell receptor (beta chain) was captured in a study of cytomegalovirus exposure and HLA in healthy donors. General observations from the study: According to the study, roughly 160 TCR beta chains were cytomegalovirus-associated. Being indistinguishable, some V segments were excluded, TRBV6-2 and TRBV6-3 among them.

On this clone itself: Its antigen is unidentified.

Primers included in the PCR were 60 Vbeta and 13 Jbeta primers. This table comes from immunoSEQ multiplex PCR, and its TCRdb copy is limited to in-frame clones, with some not included. Of some 110,000 clones listed, about 81% are singletons. Germline CDR1 is MNHEY and CDR2 is SVGAGI. The CDR3 covers 11 residues. The receptor comes from a woman aged 30 to 39 in good health and CMV-seronegative. Sequenced input: PBMCs. The gene calls are TRBV6-5 and TRBJ2-5; no clear D. The DNA end favors TRBJ2-7, so the J call may be wrong. The CDR3 spells CASSSLYEQYF. As DNA, the CDR3 is TGTGCCAGCAGTTCCCTATACGAGCAGTACTTC.